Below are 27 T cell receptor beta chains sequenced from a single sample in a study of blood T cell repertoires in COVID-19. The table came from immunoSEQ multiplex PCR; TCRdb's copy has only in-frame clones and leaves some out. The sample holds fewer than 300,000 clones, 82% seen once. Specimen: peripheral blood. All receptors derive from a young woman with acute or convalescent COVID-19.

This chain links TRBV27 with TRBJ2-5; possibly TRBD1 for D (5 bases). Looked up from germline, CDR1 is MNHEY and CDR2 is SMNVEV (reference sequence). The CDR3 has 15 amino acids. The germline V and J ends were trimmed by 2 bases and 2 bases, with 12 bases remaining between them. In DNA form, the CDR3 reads TGTGCCAGCAGTTTAACGGTGGGGCCGCAAGAGACCCAGTACTTC. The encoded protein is CASSLTVGPQETQYF.

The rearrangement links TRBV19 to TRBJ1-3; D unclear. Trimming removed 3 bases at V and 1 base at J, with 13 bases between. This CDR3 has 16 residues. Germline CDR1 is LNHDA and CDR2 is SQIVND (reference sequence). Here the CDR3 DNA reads TGTGCCAGTAGTATTCCGCGTGAACGGTCTGGAAACACCATATATTTT. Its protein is CASSIPRERSGNTIYF.

The CDR3 sequence: CATSPRQGTGNSPLHF. The DNA of the CDR3 is TGTGCCACCAGCCCCCGACAGGGGACAGGGAATTCACCCCTCCACTTT. The chain joins TRBV15 to TRBJ1-6; 9 bases match TRBD1. Germline trimming cut 5 bases from V and 7 bases from J; bases unmatched to any gene: 9. Germline loops: CDR1 LNHNV, CDR2 YYDKDF (reference sequence). This CDR3 region has 16 residues.

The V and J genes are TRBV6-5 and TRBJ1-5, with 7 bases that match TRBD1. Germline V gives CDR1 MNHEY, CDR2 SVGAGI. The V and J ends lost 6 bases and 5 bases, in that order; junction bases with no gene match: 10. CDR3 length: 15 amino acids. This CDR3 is CASRYLTGQDQPQHF. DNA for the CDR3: TGTGCCAGCAGATACCTGACAGGGCAGGATCAGCCCCAGCATTTT.

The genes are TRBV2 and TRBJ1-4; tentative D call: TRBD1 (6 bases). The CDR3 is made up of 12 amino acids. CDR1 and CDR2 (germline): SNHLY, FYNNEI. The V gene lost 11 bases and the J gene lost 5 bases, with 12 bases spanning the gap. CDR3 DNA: TGTGCCGGGAACAGGGAGAATGAAAAACTGTTTTTT. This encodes CAGNRENEKLFF.

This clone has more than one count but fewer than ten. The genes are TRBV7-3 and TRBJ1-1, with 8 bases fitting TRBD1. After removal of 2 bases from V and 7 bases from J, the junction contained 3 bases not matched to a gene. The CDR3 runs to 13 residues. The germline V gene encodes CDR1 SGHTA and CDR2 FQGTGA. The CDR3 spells CASSLGQGLEAFF. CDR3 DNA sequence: TGTGCCAGCAGCTTAGGACAGGGACTTGAAGCTTTCTTT.

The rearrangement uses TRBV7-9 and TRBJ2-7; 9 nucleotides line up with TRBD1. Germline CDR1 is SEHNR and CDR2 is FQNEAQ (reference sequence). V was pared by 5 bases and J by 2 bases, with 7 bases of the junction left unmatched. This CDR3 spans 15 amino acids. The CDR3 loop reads CASSRGTGRTYEQYF. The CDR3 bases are TGTGCCAGCAGCCGGGGGACAGGGCGTACCTACGAGCAGTACTTC. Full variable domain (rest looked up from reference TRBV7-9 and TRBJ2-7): DTGVSQNPRHKITKRGQNVTFRCDPISEHNRLYWYRQTLGQGPEFLTYFQNEAQLEKSRLLSDRFSAERPKGSFSTLEIQRTEQGDSAMYLCASSRGTGRTYEQYFGPGTRLTVT.

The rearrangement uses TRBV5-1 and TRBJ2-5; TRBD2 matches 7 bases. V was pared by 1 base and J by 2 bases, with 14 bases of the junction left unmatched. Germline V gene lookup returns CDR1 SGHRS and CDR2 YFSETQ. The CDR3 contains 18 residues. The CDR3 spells CASSLSMVGGGSQETQYF. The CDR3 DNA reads TGCGCCAGCAGCTTGTCCATGGTCGGCGGCGGGAGTCAAGAGACCCAGTACTTC.

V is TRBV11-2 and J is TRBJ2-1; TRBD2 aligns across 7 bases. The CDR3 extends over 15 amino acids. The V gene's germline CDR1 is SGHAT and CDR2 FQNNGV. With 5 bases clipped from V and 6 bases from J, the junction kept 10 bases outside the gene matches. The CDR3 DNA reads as TGTGCCAGCAGCGGAGCGGGGACCAAGGGCAATGAGCAGTTCTTC. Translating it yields CASSGAGTKGNEQFF.

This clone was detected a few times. Here the CDR3 DNA reads TGTGCCAGTAGCCGGGACAGGGGATACAATGAGCAGTTCTTC. Its protein product is CASSRDRGYNEQFF. The chain employs TRBV19 and TRBJ2-1; 10 nucleotides match TRBD1. This CDR3 spans 14 amino acids. J lost 4 bases, V lost 6 bases, and 3 bases had no gene match. Germline CDR1 and CDR2: LNHDA and SQIVND (reference sequence).

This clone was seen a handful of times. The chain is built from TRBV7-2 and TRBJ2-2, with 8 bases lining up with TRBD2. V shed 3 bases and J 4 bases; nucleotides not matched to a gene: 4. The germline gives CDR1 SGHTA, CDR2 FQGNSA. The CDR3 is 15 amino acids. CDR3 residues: CASSFRTSSTGELFF. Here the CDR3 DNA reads TGTGCCAGCAGCTTTCGGACTAGCAGCACCGGGGAGCTGTTTTTT.

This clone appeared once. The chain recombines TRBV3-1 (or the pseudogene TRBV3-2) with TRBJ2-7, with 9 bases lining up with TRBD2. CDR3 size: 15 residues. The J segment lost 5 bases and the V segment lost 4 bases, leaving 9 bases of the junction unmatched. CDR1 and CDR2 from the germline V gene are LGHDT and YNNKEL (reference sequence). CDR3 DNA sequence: TGTGCCAGCAGCCCACCGGGACTAGCTTGCCACGAGCAGTACTTC. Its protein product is CASSPPGLACHEQYF.

CDR3 amino acids: CSDLTLGQGDYGYTF. In DNA form, the CDR3 reads TGCAGCGATCTCACTCTGGGCCAGGGGGACTATGGCTACACCTTC. The rearrangement links TRBV29-1 to TRBJ1-2; 7 bases fit TRBD1. Germline lookup yields CDR1 SQVTM and CDR2 ANQGSEA. V was clipped by 7 bases and J by 3 bases; unmatched bases: 14. The CDR3 sequence is 15 residues long.

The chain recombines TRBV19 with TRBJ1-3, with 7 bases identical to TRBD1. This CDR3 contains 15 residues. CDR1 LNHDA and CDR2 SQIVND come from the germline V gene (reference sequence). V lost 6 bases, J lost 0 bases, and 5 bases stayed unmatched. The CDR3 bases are TGTGCCAGTAGACCCCCAGGGGGCTCTGGAAACACCATATATTTT. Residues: CASRPPGGSGNTIYF.

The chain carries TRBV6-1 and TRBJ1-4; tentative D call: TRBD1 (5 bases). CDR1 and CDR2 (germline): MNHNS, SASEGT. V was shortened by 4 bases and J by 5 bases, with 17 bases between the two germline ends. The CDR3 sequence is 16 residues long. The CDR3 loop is CASSAIRAGRNEKLFF. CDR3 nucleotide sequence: TGTGCCAGCAGTGCTATAAGGGCAGGGCGGAATGAAAAACTGTTTTTT.

CDR3 nucleotide sequence: TGTGCCAGCAGCCAAGAGTCTAGCCCCTACAATGAGCAGTTCTTC. This codes for CASSQESSPYNEQFF. This chain joins TRBV3-1 (or the pseudogene TRBV3-2) and TRBJ2-1; tentative D call: TRBD2 (5 bases). This CDR3 is built from 15 residues. V was trimmed by 0 bases and J by 2 bases, leaving 8 bases between them. The germline V gene encodes CDR1 LGHDT and CDR2 YNNKEL (reference sequence).

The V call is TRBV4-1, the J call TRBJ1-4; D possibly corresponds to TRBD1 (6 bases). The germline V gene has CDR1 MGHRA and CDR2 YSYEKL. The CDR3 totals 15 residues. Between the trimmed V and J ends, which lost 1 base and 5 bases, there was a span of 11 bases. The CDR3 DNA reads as TGCGCCAGCAGCCAAGGGACAGCATTAAATGAAAAACTGTTTTTT. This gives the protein CASSQGTALNEKLFF.

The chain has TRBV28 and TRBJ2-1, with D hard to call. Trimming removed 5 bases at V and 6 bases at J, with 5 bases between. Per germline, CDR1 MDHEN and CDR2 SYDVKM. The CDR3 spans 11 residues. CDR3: CASSPRNEQFF. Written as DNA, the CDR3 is TGTGCCAGCAGTCCCCGCAATGAGCAGTTCTTC. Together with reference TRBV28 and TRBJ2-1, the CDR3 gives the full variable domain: DVKVTQSSRYLVKRTGEKVFLECVQDMDHENMFWYRQDPGLGLRLIYFSYDVKMKEKGDIPEGYSVSREKKERFSLILESASTNQTSMYLCASSPRNEQFFGPGTRLTVL.

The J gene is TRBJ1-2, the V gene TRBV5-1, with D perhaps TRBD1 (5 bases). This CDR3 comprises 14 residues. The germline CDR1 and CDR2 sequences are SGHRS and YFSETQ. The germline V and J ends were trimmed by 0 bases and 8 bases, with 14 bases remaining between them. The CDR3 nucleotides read TGCGCCAGCAGCTTGGGAACCCCAGGGTCCGGCTACACCTTC. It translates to CASSLGTPGSGYTF.

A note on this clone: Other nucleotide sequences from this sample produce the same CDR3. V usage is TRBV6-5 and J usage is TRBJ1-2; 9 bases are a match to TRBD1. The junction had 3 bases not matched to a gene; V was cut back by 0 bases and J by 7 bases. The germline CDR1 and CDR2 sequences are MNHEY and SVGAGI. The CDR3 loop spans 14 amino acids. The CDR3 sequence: CASSYSGQGAGYTF. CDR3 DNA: TGTGCCAGCAGTTACTCGGGACAGGGTGCTGGCTACACCTTC.

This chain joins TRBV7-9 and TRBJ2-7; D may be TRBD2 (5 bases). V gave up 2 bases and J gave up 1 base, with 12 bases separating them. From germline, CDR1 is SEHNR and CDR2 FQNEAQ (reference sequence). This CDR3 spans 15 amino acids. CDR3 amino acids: CASSLIGAVSYEQYF. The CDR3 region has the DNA TGTGCCAGCAGCTTAATAGGAGCGGTTTCCTACGAGCAGTACTTC.

CDR3 loop: CASSQGPRWEQYF. The DNA of the CDR3 is TGCGCCAGCAGCCAAGGTCCCAGGTGGGAGCAGTACTTC. This chain links TRBV4-3 with TRBJ2-7, with D unresolved. The CDR3 spans 13 residues. Per the germline V gene, CDR1 is LGHNA and CDR2 is YSLEER. V was cut by 1 base and J by 7 bases, with 11 bases left in between.

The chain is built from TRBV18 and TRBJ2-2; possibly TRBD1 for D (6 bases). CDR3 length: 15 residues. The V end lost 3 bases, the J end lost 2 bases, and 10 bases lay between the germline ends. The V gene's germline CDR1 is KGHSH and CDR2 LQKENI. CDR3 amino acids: CASSPRDINTGELFF. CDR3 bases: TGTGCCAGCTCACCCCGGGACATAAACACCGGGGAGCTGTTTTTT.

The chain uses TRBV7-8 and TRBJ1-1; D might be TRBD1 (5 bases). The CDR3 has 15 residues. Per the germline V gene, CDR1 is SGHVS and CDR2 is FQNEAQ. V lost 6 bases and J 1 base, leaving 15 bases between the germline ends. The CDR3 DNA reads TGTGCCAGCAGACACCAACGCGGGGGGAACACTGAAGCTTTCTTT. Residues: CASRHQRGGNTEAFF.

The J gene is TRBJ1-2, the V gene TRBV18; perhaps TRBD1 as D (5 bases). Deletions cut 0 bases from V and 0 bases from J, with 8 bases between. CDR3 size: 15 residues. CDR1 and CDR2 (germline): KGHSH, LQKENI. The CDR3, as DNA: TGTGCCAGCTCACCACCTGCAGGGCCTAACTATGGCTACACCTTC. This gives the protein CASSPPAGPNYGYTF. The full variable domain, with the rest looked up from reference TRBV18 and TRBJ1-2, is NAGVMQNPRHLVRRRGQEARLRCSPMKGHSHVYWYRQLPEEGLKFMVYLQKENIIDESGMPKERFSAEFPKEGPSILRIQQVVRGDSAAYFCASSPPAGPNYGYTFGSGTRLTVV.

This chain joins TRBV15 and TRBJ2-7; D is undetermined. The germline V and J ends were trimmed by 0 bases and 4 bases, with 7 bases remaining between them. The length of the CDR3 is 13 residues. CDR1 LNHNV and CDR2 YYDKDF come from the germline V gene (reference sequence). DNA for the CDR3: TGTGCCACCAGCAGAGATCCCGTTTACGAGCAGTACTTC. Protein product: CATSRDPVYEQYF.

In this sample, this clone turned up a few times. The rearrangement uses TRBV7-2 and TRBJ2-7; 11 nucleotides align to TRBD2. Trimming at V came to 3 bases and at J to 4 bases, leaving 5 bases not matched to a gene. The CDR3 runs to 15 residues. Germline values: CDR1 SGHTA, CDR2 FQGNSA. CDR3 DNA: TGTGCCAGCAGCTTTCCCGGGACTAGCGGATACGAGCAGTACTTC. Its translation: CASSFPGTSGYEQYF.